This TCR beta chain was obtained from a study of shared clonotypes between healthy human individuals. Whole-study results and caveats: Naive subsets, compared against memory subsets, generally had larger estimated richness values.

Generated by immunoSEQ multiplex PCR, the TCRdb table keeps only in-frame clones and is missing some. Found here are some 2.1 million clones, approximately 92% of them singletons; the top ten hold over 1.5%. As regards this clone: Its antigen is still unknown.

As defined, naive CD8 cells were CD45RO-negative and positively selected for CCR7, with terminally differentiated effector memory CD45RA+ cells excluded. Germline V CDR1 and CDR2: WNHNN, SYGVQD (reference sequence). V lost 3 bases and J lost 3, with 11 bases in between. This CDR3 region has 14 residues. The V and J genes are TRBV10-1 and TRBJ1-1; D is undetermined. The TCR sequence derives from a man aged 18 to 30 in good health. Some clones in this sample may be carry-over from other donors' samples. Sequencing was done on a sample of naive CD8+ T cells from PBMCs. The CDR3 DNA reads as TGCGCCAGCAGTGAAAGGGCCACAGACACTGAAGCTTTCTTT. Encoded protein: CASSERATDTEAFF.